The 30 T cell receptor beta chains presented below share a single source sample, sequenced in a study of control samples from healthy donors and cancer patients. Using immunoSEQ multiplex PCR, the repertoire was profiled, and TCRdb retains in-frame clones only, with some absent. The data show about 180,000 clones, about 90% seen once. Sequenced sample: blood. The receptors stem from a woman in her fifties or sixties in good health.

The V and J genes are TRBV2 and TRBJ1-1; D gene ambiguous. Germline-derived CDR1 and CDR2 are SNHLY and FYNNEI. V was clipped by 4 bases and J by 1 base, with 13 bases between them. The CDR3 is 15 amino acids. In DNA form, the CDR3 reads TGTGCCAGCAGTGGATCCTTAACAACGAACACTGAAGCTTTCTTT. Translated, it gives CASSGSLTTNTEAFF.

This chain joins TRBV27 and TRBJ1-5, with a possible D match to TRBD1 (5 bases). Germline CDR1 MNHEY, CDR2 SMNVEV (reference sequence). V was clipped by 6 bases and J by 3 bases, with 9 bases between them. The CDR3 consists of 13 residues. Here the CDR3 DNA reads TGTGCCAGCAGATTACAGGACAATCAGCCCCAGCATTTT. Translating it yields CASRLQDNQPQHF.

The chain employs TRBV30 and TRBJ2-7; 11 nucleotides match TRBD2. The germline CDR1 and CDR2 sequences are GTSNPN and SVGIG (reference sequence). Trimming took 4 bases from V and 3 from J; bases not matched to a gene: 17. This CDR3 comprises 18 residues. The CDR3 reads CAWTRTRTSGPGYYEQYF. As DNA, the CDR3 is TGTGCCTGGACCCGTACGCGGACTAGCGGGCCAGGATACTACGAGCAGTACTTC.

The J gene is TRBJ1-2, the V gene TRBV9, with D perhaps TRBD1 (6 bases). The CDR3 runs 13 residues. Looked up from germline, CDR1 is SGDLS and CDR2 is YYNGEE. V lost 0 bases and J lost 8, with 11 bases in between. The CDR3 protein is CASSVGQGKGYTF. CDR3 nucleotides: TGTGCCAGCAGCGTAGGGCAGGGGAAGGGCTACACCTTC. The variable domain in full, with the rest retrieved from reference TRBV9 and TRBJ1-2, is DSGVTQTPKHLITATGQRVTLRCSPRSGDLSVYWYQQSLDQGLQFLIQYYNGEERAKGNILERFSAQQFPDLHSELNLSSLELGDSALYFCASSVGQGKGYTFGSGTRLTVV.

This rearrangement joins TRBV25-1 to TRBJ1-4; TRBD1 matches 9 bases. Unmatched junction bases numbered 8, after V lost 7 bases and J lost 8 bases. The CDR3 is 14 residues long. Germline V CDR1 and CDR2: MGHDK, SYGVNS. CDR3 protein: CASKWDRVGEKLFF. CDR3 DNA sequence: TGTGCCAGCAAGTGGGACAGGGTTGGGGAAAAACTGTTTTTT.

The CDR3 protein is CASRSAGTNEKLFF. The CDR3 DNA sequence: TGTGCCAGCAGGTCAGCGGGTACTAATGAAAAACTGTTTTTT. This chain links TRBV3-1 (or the pseudogene TRBV3-2) with TRBJ1-4; the D is unclear. Germline CDR1 and CDR2: LGHDT and YNNKEL (reference sequence). This CDR3 region has 14 residues. V gave up 6 bases and J gave up 2 bases, with 10 bases separating them.

V usage is TRBV15 and J usage is TRBJ2-4, with 10 positions matching TRBD2. V shed 0 bases, J shed 5 bases, and the junction held 4 bases outside the gene matches. Germline CDR1 LNHNV, CDR2 YYDKDF (reference sequence). This CDR3 has 16 residues. For the CDR3, the DNA is TGTGCCACCAGCAGAGATCTAGCGGGGGAGGAAAACATTCAGTACTTC. Translating it yields CATSRDLAGEENIQYF.

The V and J genes are TRBV28 and TRBJ2-7; D unresolved. V shed 6 bases and J shed 3 bases, with 9 bases lying between them. Looked up from germline, CDR1 is MDHEN and CDR2 is SYDVKM. CDR3 length equals 12 residues. This chain's CDR3 is CASRSWDYEQYF. CDR3 DNA: TGTGCCAGCAGATCTTGGGACTACGAGCAGTACTTC.

This clone has only one observation. The chain links TRBV5-1 to TRBJ2-7, with 8 bases lining up with TRBD2. Trimming removed 2 bases from V and 4 bases from J; junction bases left unmatched: 5. The CDR3 is 14 amino acids. Per the germline V gene, CDR1 is SGHRS and CDR2 is YFSETQ. DNA of the CDR3: TGCGCCAGCAGCTTTGCCGGGAGGGGGTACGAGCAGTACTTC. Translation gives CASSFAGRGYEQYF.

The chain has TRBV6-5 and TRBJ2-3, with 14 bases aligning to TRBD2. Unmatched junction bases numbered 3, after V lost 8 bases and J lost 2 bases. The CDR3 consists of 15 residues. Germline-derived CDR1 and CDR2 are MNHEY and SVGAGI. The CDR3 region is CASGLAGGNTDTQYF. The DNA of the CDR3 is TGTGCCAGCGGACTAGCGGGGGGTAACACAGATACGCAGTATTTT.

This rearrangement joins TRBV10-2 to TRBJ1-5, with D unclear. Trimming shortened V by 2 bases and J by 6 bases, and 8 bases separated the two germline ends. This CDR3 spans 13 amino acids. The germline gives CDR1 WSHSY, CDR2 SAAADI. CDR3 nucleotide sequence: TGCGCCAGCAGTGAGGAGCAGAGTCAGCCCCAGCATTTT. It specifies CASSEEQSQPQHF.

This chain joins TRBV7-6 and TRBJ2-5, with a tentative D call TRBD2 (6 bases). The germline V gene encodes CDR1 SGHVS and CDR2 FNYEAQ. The V and J ends lost 4 bases and 5 bases respectively, with 14 bases between them. CDR3 length: 14 residues. This CDR3 reads CASSSDPRGETQYF. The CDR3 bases are TGTGCCAGCAGCTCAGACCCCCGGGGGGAGACCCAGTACTTC. Looking up the rest from reference TRBV7-6 and TRBJ2-5 gives the full variable domain: GAGVSQSPRYKVTKRGQDVALRCDPISGHVSLYWYRQALGQGPEFLTYFNYEAQQDKSGLPNDRFSAERPEGSISTLTIQRTEQRDSAMYRCASSSDPRGETQYFGPGTRLLVL.

J is TRBJ2-3 and V is TRBV20-1; maybe TRBD2 (6 bases). CDR1 and CDR2 (germline): DFQATT, SNEGSKA (reference sequence). The V gene lost 4 bases and the J gene lost 5 bases, with 7 bases spanning the gap. The CDR3 has 11 amino acids. The CDR3: CSATGLDTQYF. In DNA form, the CDR3 reads TGCAGTGCTACGGGACTAGATACGCAGTATTTT.

The CDR3 loop reads CATSDPGYGGYTF. The CDR3 DNA is TGTGCCACCAGTGACCCAGGGTATGGCGGCTACACCTTC. The chain uses TRBV24-1 and TRBJ1-2; D is possibly TRBD1 (5 bases). Germline loops: CDR1 KGHDR, CDR2 SFDVKD. Trimming took off 4 bases at V and 8 bases at J, with 13 bases between the two ends. The CDR3 is made up of 13 amino acids.

The chain recombines TRBV19 with TRBJ2-7, with D perhaps TRBD1 (6 bases). The CDR3 is 15 residues long. Germline CDR1 and CDR2: LNHDA and SQIVND (reference sequence). Trimming cost V 1 base and J 4 bases, with 14 bases left between them. The CDR3 sequence is CASSIGEDRRYEQYF. CDR3 coding DNA: TGTGCCAGTAGTATAGGGGAAGACAGGCGATACGAGCAGTACTTC.

This rearrangement joins TRBV9 to TRBJ1-4, with D perhaps matching TRBD1 (5 bases). Germline-derived CDR1 and CDR2 are SGDLS and YYNGEE. V was trimmed by 5 bases and J by 0 bases, leaving 11 bases between them. The CDR3 spans 15 residues. The CDR3 reads CASSVSTATNEKLFF. The CDR3, as DNA: TGTGCCAGCAGTGTATCGACAGCAACTAATGAAAAACTGTTTTTT.

This chain uses TRBV19 with TRBJ1-1, with a weak D call TRBD1 (6 bases). Trimming stripped 8 bases from V and 0 bases from J, with 13 bases between. The CDR3 is 14 residues long. Per the germline V gene, CDR1 is LNHDA and CDR2 is SQIVND (reference sequence). CDR3 residues: CASFWGDMNTEAFF. CDR3 DNA sequence: TGTGCCAGTTTCTGGGGGGACATGAACACTGAAGCTTTCTTT.

This chain joins TRBV6-5 and TRBJ1-1; TRBD1 is a possible D gene (6 bases). The CDR3 covers 13 residues. V shed 5 bases and J shed 2 bases, with 9 bases lying between them. From germline, CDR1 is MNHEY and CDR2 SVGAGI. The CDR3 reads CASSTGSNTEAFF. CDR3 nucleotides: TGTGCCAGCAGTACAGGGTCTAACACTGAAGCTTTCTTT.

As for this clone: A junction end diverges from the germline sequence, so it may reflect a read error. The chain combines TRBV7-7 with TRBJ2-2; TRBD2 is a possible D gene (5 bases). The germline gives CDR1 SSHAT, CDR2 FNYEAQ (reference sequence). There are 18 residues in the CDR3. As DNA, the CDR3 is TGTGCTAGCAGCTTAGTTTATATGGCAGCGGCGGGTTCCGGGGAGCTGTTTTTT. It translates to CASSLVYMAAAGSGELFF.

This rearrangement joins TRBV29-1 to TRBJ1-1; D might be TRBD1 (5 bases). Per germline, CDR1 SQVTM and CDR2 ANQGSEA. The CDR3 covers 14 residues. Trimming left V 4 bases short and J 6 bases short, with 18 bases between. DNA of the CDR3: TGCAGCGTTGTTATATCCAGGGCATTCGCTGAAGCTTTCTTT. Amino acid sequence: CSVVISRAFAEAFF.

In this sample, this clone turned up a few times. Its ends do not fully match the called genes, so a read error is possible. This chain uses TRBV7-7 with TRBJ2-2; 7 bases fit TRBD1. The germline gives CDR1 SSHAT, CDR2 FNYEAQ (reference sequence). CDR3 length equals 17 residues. For the CDR3, the DNA is TGTGCTAGCAGCTTACGGCAACAGGGGTCCCACACCGGGGAGCTGTTTTTT. Protein product: CASSLRQQGSHTGELFF.

This clone was picked up a small number of times. The chain is built from TRBV7-9 and TRBJ2-7; D gene unclear. V was clipped by 1 base and J by 5 bases, with 12 bases between them. Looked up from germline, CDR1 is SEHNR and CDR2 is FQNEAQ (reference sequence). This CDR3 has 14 amino acids. CDR3 bases: TGTGCCAGCAGCTTAGGGGCCAACGGCGACGAGCAGTACTTC. It translates to CASSLGANGDEQYF.

The V call is TRBV24-1, the J call TRBJ1-5; no reliable D call. Trimming shortened V by 4 bases and J by 0 bases, and 9 bases separated the two germline ends. The CDR3 consists of 15 residues. The V gene's germline CDR1 is KGHDR and CDR2 SFDVKD. The CDR3 DNA follows: TGTGCCACCAGTGACCATAATCTTAGCAATCAGCCCCAGCATTTT. The encoded protein is CATSDHNLSNQPQHF.

The CDR3 region has the DNA TGTGCCAGCAGCCCTCCAGTTTCTGGGGCCAACGTCCTGACTTTC. Translating gives CASSPPVSGANVLTF. This chain joins TRBV7-9 and TRBJ2-6; D call uncertain. Germline CDR1 SEHNR, CDR2 FQNEAQ (reference sequence). Trimming cost V 5 bases and J 1 base, with 9 bases left between them. CDR3 length: 15 amino acids.

The chain employs TRBV5-4 and TRBJ1-1; 7 nucleotides match TRBD1. CDR3 length: 14 residues. Germline trimming cut 4 bases from V and 5 bases from J; bases unmatched to any gene: 8. In germline, CDR1 is SGHNT, CDR2 YYREEE (reference sequence). The CDR3 nucleotides are TGTGCCAGCAGCCCTCGGGACAGTGATACTGAAGCTTTCTTT. Encoded protein: CASSPRDSDTEAFF.

J is TRBJ2-7 and V is TRBV7-9; D perhaps matches TRBD2 (5 bases). There are 12 residues in the CDR3. The ends were cut back, 5 bases at V and 6 bases at J, with 11 bases in the middle. The germline gives CDR1 SEHNR, CDR2 FQNEAQ (reference sequence). CDR3 nucleotide sequence: TGTGCCAGCAGCAAACTAGGACGCGAGCAGTACTTC. It codes for CASSKLGREQYF.

J is TRBJ2-2 and V is TRBV9, with D perhaps given as TRBD1 or TRBD2 (6 bases each). The germline CDR1 and CDR2 sequences are SGDLS and YYNGEE. The CDR3 runs 13 residues. V was clipped by 4 bases and J by 8 bases, with 12 bases between them. For the CDR3, the DNA is TGTGCCAGCAGCCTAGGGGGGAGTGGGGAGCTGTTTTTT. Residues: CASSLGGSGELFF.

The J gene is TRBJ1-5, the V gene TRBV19; unclear D gene. The CDR3 consists of 13 residues. Trimming took off 0 bases at V and 7 bases at J, with 7 bases between the two ends. Germline V gene sequence: CDR1 LNHDA, CDR2 SQIVND (reference sequence). The CDR3 DNA reads TGTGCCAGTAGTATAGAAGGCGGCCAGCCCCAGCATTTT. It codes for CASSIEGGQPQHF.

The chain recombines TRBV19 with TRBJ2-5; TRBD1 matches at 11 bases. CDR1 and CDR2 (germline): LNHDA, SQIVND (reference sequence). J gave up 1 base and V 4 bases, and 2 bases lay outside the gene matches. The CDR3 loop spans 15 amino acids. CDR3 bases: TGTGCCAGTAGTACCGGGACAGGGGGCCAAGAGACCCAGTACTTC. Its translation is CASSTGTGGQETQYF.

The rearrangement uses TRBV6-5 and TRBJ1-2; D is possibly TRBD1 (5 bases). V lost 0 bases and J lost 7, with 12 bases in between. CDR3 length equals 14 residues. The germline gives CDR1 MNHEY, CDR2 SVGAGI. In DNA form, the CDR3 reads TGTGCCAGCAGTTACTCGGGTGACAGCCTTGGCTACACCTTC. Protein product: CASSYSGDSLGYTF.